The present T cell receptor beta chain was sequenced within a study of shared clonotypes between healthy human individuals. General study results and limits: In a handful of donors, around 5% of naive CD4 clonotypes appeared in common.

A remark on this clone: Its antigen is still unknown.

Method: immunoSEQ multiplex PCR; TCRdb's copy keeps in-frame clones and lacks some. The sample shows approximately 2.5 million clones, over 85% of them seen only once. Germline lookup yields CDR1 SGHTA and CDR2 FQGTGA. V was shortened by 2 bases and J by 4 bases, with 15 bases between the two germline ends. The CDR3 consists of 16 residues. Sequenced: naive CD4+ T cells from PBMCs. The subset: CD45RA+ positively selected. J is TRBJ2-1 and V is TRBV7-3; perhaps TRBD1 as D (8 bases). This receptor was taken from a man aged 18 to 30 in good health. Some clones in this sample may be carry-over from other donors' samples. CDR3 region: CASSLGRDRPYNEQFF. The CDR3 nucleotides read TGTGCCAGCAGCTTAGGGAGGGACAGGCCATACAATGAGCAGTTCTTC.